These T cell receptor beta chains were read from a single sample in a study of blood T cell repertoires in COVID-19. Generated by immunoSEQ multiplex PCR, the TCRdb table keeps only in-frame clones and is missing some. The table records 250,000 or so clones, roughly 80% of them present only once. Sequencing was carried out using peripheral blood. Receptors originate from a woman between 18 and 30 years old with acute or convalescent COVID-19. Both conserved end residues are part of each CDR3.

cdr3_aa: CSASASGSRDEQFF; v_call: TRBV20-1; j_call: TRBJ2-1
cdr3_aa: CASSLQGAQVDTQYF; v_call: TRBV6-5; j_call: TRBJ2-3
cdr3_aa: CAIGVTSGMSVGNEQFF; v_call: TRBV7-9; j_call: TRBJ2-1
cdr3_aa: CASRVSSGRAGELFF; v_call: TRBV11-3; j_call: TRBJ2-2
cdr3_aa: CASSNQIGTGVDEQYF; v_call: TRBV9; j_call: TRBJ2-7
cdr3_aa: CASRAGAYNEQFF; v_call: TRBV6-5; j_call: TRBJ2-1
cdr3_aa: CASSQESLSSEAFF; v_call: TRBV4-3; j_call: TRBJ1-1
cdr3_aa: CASSNSGTYEQYF; v_call: TRBV5-1; j_call: TRBJ2-7
cdr3_aa: CASSLDIYGYTF; v_call: TRBV7-9; j_call: TRBJ1-2
cdr3_aa: CATGGTATGELFF; v_call: TRBV24-1; j_call: TRBJ2-2
cdr3_aa: CASSSPWGQLLSSGANVLTF; v_call: TRBV28; j_call: TRBJ2-6
cdr3_aa: CAWSVKLGGRSYNEQFF; v_call: TRBV30; j_call: TRBJ2-1
cdr3_aa: CASSLTGTGVYEQYF; v_call: TRBV4-3; j_call: TRBJ2-7
cdr3_aa: CASSRRGAPGETQYF; v_call: TRBV7-9; j_call: TRBJ2-5
cdr3_aa: CASGLAGDAANTGELFF; v_call: TRBV2; j_call: TRBJ2-2
cdr3_aa: CASLGQSNQPQHF; v_call: TRBV19; j_call: TRBJ1-5
cdr3_aa: CAISESSGPLPYEQYF; v_call: TRBV10-3; j_call: TRBJ2-7
cdr3_aa: CASSRVTEQFF; v_call: TRBV14; j_call: TRBJ2-1
cdr3_aa: CASSEDFRELFF; v_call: TRBV6-1; j_call: TRBJ2-2
cdr3_aa: CASSQEGGGTGYEKLFF; v_call: TRBV4-1; j_call: TRBJ1-4
cdr3_aa: CASSNRAGYGDNSPLHF; v_call: TRBV5-1; j_call: TRBJ1-6
cdr3_aa: CASKVPGLAGYNEQFF; v_call: TRBV3-1/TRBV3-2; j_call: TRBJ2-1
cdr3_aa: CASSPRWTSSPGELFF; v_call: TRBV7-3; j_call: TRBJ2-2
cdr3_aa: CAWSKGVGGRTEAFF; v_call: TRBV30; j_call: TRBJ1-1
cdr3_aa: CSVEGGTAHTDTQYF; v_call: TRBV29-1; j_call: TRBJ2-3
cdr3_aa: CASSLDRKNTEAFF; v_call: TRBV5-4; j_call: TRBJ1-1
cdr3_aa: CASSEAAGGYEQYF; v_call: TRBV6-1; j_call: TRBJ2-7
cdr3_aa: CASKSGPGLLNEQFF; v_call: TRBV2; j_call: TRBJ2-1
cdr3_aa: CASSENRGDTGELFF; v_call: TRBV6-2/TRBV6-3; j_call: TRBJ2-2
cdr3_aa: CASSAPGNTEAFF; v_call: TRBV28; j_call: TRBJ1-1
cdr3_aa: CASSNRKGLEETQYF; v_call: TRBV7-9; j_call: TRBJ2-5
cdr3_aa: CASRRGGEGSDIQYF; v_call: TRBV7-8; j_call: TRBJ2-4
cdr3_aa: CASGPDSGRDTGELFF; v_call: TRBV12-5; j_call: TRBJ2-2
cdr3_aa: CASSLDDRGYTF; v_call: TRBV7-9; j_call: TRBJ1-2
cdr3_aa: CASSFVGQGIGSPLHF; v_call: TRBV27; j_call: TRBJ1-6
cdr3_aa: CASSQTGEGTQYF; v_call: TRBV27; j_call: TRBJ2-5
cdr3_aa: CASSQTDRTPGATQYF; v_call: TRBV4-3; j_call: TRBJ2-3
cdr3_aa: CASSKIAGGINEQFF; v_call: TRBV19; j_call: TRBJ2-1
cdr3_aa: CASSLSFQRIYNEQFF; v_call: TRBV27; j_call: TRBJ2-1
cdr3_aa: CASSLDRGMNTF; v_call: TRBV7-2; j_call: TRBJ1-2
cdr3_aa: CASSEGAWRGNTIYF; v_call: TRBV2; j_call: TRBJ1-3
cdr3_aa: CASSDRLGSNTGELFF; v_call: TRBV4-3; j_call: TRBJ2-2
cdr3_aa: CASSQGHTYEQYF; v_call: TRBV3-1/TRBV3-2; j_call: TRBJ2-7
cdr3_aa: CASRDTLGEQYF; v_call: TRBV12-3/TRBV12-4; j_call: TRBJ2-7
cdr3_aa: CASSLGEGMSSEAFF; v_call: TRBV11-2; j_call: TRBJ1-1